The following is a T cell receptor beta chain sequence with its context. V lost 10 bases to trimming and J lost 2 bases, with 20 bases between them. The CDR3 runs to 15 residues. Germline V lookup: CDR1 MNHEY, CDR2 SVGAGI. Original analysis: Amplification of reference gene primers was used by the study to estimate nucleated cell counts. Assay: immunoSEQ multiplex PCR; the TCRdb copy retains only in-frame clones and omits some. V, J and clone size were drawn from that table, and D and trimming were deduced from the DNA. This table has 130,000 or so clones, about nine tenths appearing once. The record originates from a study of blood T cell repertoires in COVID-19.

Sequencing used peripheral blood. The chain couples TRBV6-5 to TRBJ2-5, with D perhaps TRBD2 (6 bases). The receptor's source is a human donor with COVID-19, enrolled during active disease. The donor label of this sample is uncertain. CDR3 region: CANSLQIGGQETQYF. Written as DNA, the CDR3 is TGTGCCAATTCACTACAGATCGGGGGACAAGAGACCCAGTACTTC.